A selection of T cell receptor beta chains follows, all from one sample in a study of blood T cell repertoires in COVID-19. The method was immunoSEQ multiplex PCR; TCRdb's version includes in-frame clones alone and lacks a portion of them. Of approximately 180,000 clones in the sample, approximately 92% were seen once. The sample consisted of PBMCs or T cells enriched from blood (not recorded which). The receptors were gathered from a woman aged 40 to 55 with acute COVID-19. Each CDR3 is given with its conserved first and last residue. Each record gives: clone size, D gene, J gene, V gene, CDR3 protein, CDR3 DNA. The D gene is left open where the match is weak. Only part of the rows carry a size: once, few, many, or a class if the clone is expanded.

NA | NA | TRBJ2-2 | TRBV7-9 | CASSPSRGRTGELFF | TGTGCCAGCAGCCCCTCGCGGGGCCGGACCGGGGAGCTGTTTTTT
once | NA | TRBJ1-2 | TRBV13 | CASSFQSERGYTF | TGTGCCAGCAGCTTCCAGAGCGAACGTGGCTACACCTTC
NA | NA | TRBJ1-6 | TRBV5-1 | CASSLAGDSPLHF | TGCGCCAGCAGCTTGGCCGGGGATTCACCCCTCCACTTT
NA | TRBD2 | TRBJ2-2 | TRBV4-2 | CASSQVAGADTGELFF | TGTGCCAGCAGCCAGGTAGCGGGAGCGGACACCGGGGAGCTGTTTTTT
NA | NA | TRBJ2-5 | TRBV7-3 | CASSLTPGQETQYF | TGTGCCAGCAGCTTAACACCGGGCCAAGAGACCCAGTACTTC
once | NA | TRBJ2-3 | TRBV11-2 | CASSSPGLHGDTQYF | TGTGCCAGCAGCTCGCCGGGACTGCATGGAGATACGCAGTATTTT
NA | TRBD1 | TRBJ1-1 | TRBV9 | CASSGQGVGEAFF | TGTGCCAGCAGTGGACAGGGGGTGGGTGAAGCTTTCTTT
NA | TRBD1 | TRBJ1-3 | TRBV24-1 | CATSDSDRGFYF | TGTGCCACCAGTGATTCCGACAGGGGTTTTTATTTT
few | NA | TRBJ2-7 | TRBV7-2 | CASSLVGGRPSEQYF | TGTGCCAGCAGCTTAGTCGGGGGGCGGCCCTCCGAGCAGTACTTC
NA | NA | TRBJ1-3 | TRBV5-1 | CASREQFGSGNTIYF | TGCGCCAGCAGAGAACAGTTTGGGTCCGGAAACACCATATATTTT
few | TRBD1 | TRBJ2-1 | TRBV19 | CASSVDRGPGNEQFF | TGTGCCAGTAGTGTTGACAGGGGGCCCGGGAATGAGCAGTTCTTC
NA | TRBD1 | TRBJ2-2 | TRBV7-2 | CASSSGTAGELFF | TGTGCCAGCAGCTCCGGGACAGCCGGGGAGCTGTTTTTT